What follows are 25 T cell receptor beta chains derived from one specimen sequenced in a study of shared clonotypes between healthy human individuals. Measured with immunoSEQ multiplex PCR; TCRdb has only the in-frame clones, and not every one. Here the sample spans about 380,000 clones, about 96% being singletons. The sequenced sample was memory CD8+ T cells sorted from blood. Subset meaning: CD45RO+ cells pooled with CCR7-negative TemRA cells. The source is a man aged 30-40 years in good health.

This chain connects TRBV7-9 to TRBJ2-3; D is possibly TRBD1 (6 bases). In germline, CDR1 is SEHNR, CDR2 FQNEAQ (reference sequence). V lost 5 bases, J lost 3 bases, and 12 bases lay in between. This CDR3 is built from 14 residues. CDR3 DNA: TGTGCCAGCAGCCTCACAGGGAGAACAGATACGCAGTATTTT. Protein sequence: CASSLTGRTDTQYF.

The genes are TRBV29-1 and TRBJ2-1, with 8 bases fitting TRBD2. The CDR3 is made up of 13 amino acids. Losses at the gene ends were 1 base for V and 13 bases for J; bases not matched to a gene: 9. Germline assignment: CDR1 SQVTM and CDR2 ANQGSEA. In DNA form, the CDR3 reads TGCAGCGTTGAAGTTGTTAAAGGGACTAGACAGTTCTTC. This sequence encodes CSVEVVKGTRQFF.

The gene calls are TRBV19 and TRBJ1-5; possible D gene TRBD1, 6 bases. This CDR3 spans 15 amino acids. V was trimmed by 3 bases and J by 4 bases, leaving 13 bases between them. Germline V gives CDR1 LNHDA, CDR2 SQIVND (reference sequence). The CDR3 here is CASSILGADNQPQHF. The CDR3 coding sequence is TGTGCCAGTAGTATCCTGGGGGCGGATAATCAGCCCCAGCATTTT.

V usage is TRBV5-6 and J usage is TRBJ2-7, with 11 nucleotides matching TRBD2. Losses at the gene ends were 3 bases for V and 6 bases for J; bases not matched to a gene: 5. Germline-derived CDR1 and CDR2 are SGHDT and YYEEEE. This CDR3 is built from 14 residues. The DNA of the CDR3 is TGTGCCAGCAGCTCAACTAGCGGGAGTGGCGAGCAGTACTTC. Translating gives CASSSTSGSGEQYF.

The chain employs TRBV19 and TRBJ1-5; 7 nucleotides agree with TRBD1. Germline CDR1 LNHDA, CDR2 SQIVND (reference sequence). The CDR3 consists of 16 residues. V was pared by 3 bases and J by 2 bases, with 7 bases of the junction left unmatched. The CDR3 loop reads CASSMAGGSGNQPQHF. DNA of the CDR3: TGTGCCAGTAGTATGGCAGGGGGGAGTGGCAATCAGCCCCAGCATTTT.

The chain recombines TRBV25-1 with TRBJ2-7; D is undetermined. V was pared by 3 bases and J by 3 bases, with 9 bases between. In germline, CDR1 is MGHDK, CDR2 SYGVNS. The CDR3 length is 13 residues. CDR3 loop: CASSEAARYEQYF. For the CDR3, the DNA is TGTGCCAGCAGTGAGGCAGCGCGCTACGAGCAGTACTTC.

This chain links TRBV7-9 with TRBJ2-5, with TRBD2 as a possible D gene (6 bases). Trimming cost V 5 bases and J 5 bases, with 15 bases left between them. This CDR3 spans 14 amino acids. Germline loops: CDR1 SEHNR, CDR2 FQNEAQ (reference sequence). The CDR3 nucleotides read TGTGCCAGCAGCCGACTAGGAGGTTTGGAGACCCAGTACTTC. Its protein product is CASSRLGGLETQYF.

The chain carries TRBV19 and TRBJ2-3; D is undetermined. This CDR3 contains 14 residues. The V end lost 3 bases, the J end lost 0 bases, and 7 bases lay between the germline ends. CDR1 LNHDA and CDR2 SQIVND come from the germline V gene (reference sequence). CDR3 sequence (DNA): TGTGCCAGTAGTATCCGGAGTAGCACAGATACGCAGTATTTT. It translates to CASSIRSSTDTQYF.

V and J are TRBV21-1 and TRBJ1-2. TRBV21-1 counts as a pseudogene. CDR3 length: 15 amino acids. The CDR3 DNA is TGTGCCAGCAGCAACGACGGACCCACTAACTATGGCTACACCTTC. It translates to CASSNDGPTNYGYTF.

Only one count was recorded for this clone. The chain combines TRBV30 with TRBJ2-1; D might be TRBD2 (6 bases). Germline loops: CDR1 GTSNPN, CDR2 SVGIG (reference sequence). This CDR3 is 14 amino acids long. V was shortened by 0 bases and J by 2 bases, with 8 bases between the two germline ends. Here the CDR3 DNA reads TGTGCCTGGAGTGTAGGCGGGGCCTACAATGAGCAGTTCTTC. Its protein is CAWSVGGAYNEQFF.

This chain uses TRBV6-1 with TRBJ2-3, with D hard to call. Per germline, CDR1 MNHNS and CDR2 SASEGT. The CDR3 totals 12 residues. The V gene lost 5 bases and the J gene lost 4 bases, with 7 bases spanning the gap. This CDR3 reads CASSTPADTQYF. The CDR3 nucleotides are TGTGCCAGCAGTACTCCGGCAGATACGCAGTATTTT.

The rearrangement joins TRBV30 to TRBJ2-3; tentative D call: TRBD1 (5 bases). CDR1 and CDR2 from the germline V gene are GTSNPN and SVGIG (reference sequence). The CDR3 spans 15 residues. V shed 0 bases and J shed 1 base, with 11 bases lying between them. The CDR3 is CAWSVRGAGTDTQYF. The CDR3, as DNA: TGTGCCTGGAGTGTACGTGGGGCTGGCACAGATACGCAGTATTTT.

The chain is built from TRBV30 and TRBJ1-3; a possible D gene is TRBD1 (6 bases). V lost 2 bases, J lost 6 bases, and 11 bases lay in between. The CDR3 loop spans 13 amino acids. Germline assignment: CDR1 GTSNPN and CDR2 SVGIG (reference sequence). The CDR3 reads CAWSPTGPNTIYF. The CDR3 nucleotides read TGTGCCTGGAGTCCGACAGGCCCAAACACCATATATTTT.

This clone was detected only a few times. The chain employs TRBV28 and TRBJ2-5; TRBD1 matches 8 bases. The CDR3 runs to 19 residues. Germline trimming cut 6 bases from V and 4 bases from J; bases unmatched to any gene: 22. CDR1 and CDR2 from the germline V gene are MDHEN and SYDVKM. This chain's CDR3 is CASSSPLTIGQGWGETQYF. The CDR3 nucleotides read TGTGCCAGCAGCTCGCCCCTCACCATTGGACAGGGATGGGGAGAGACCCAGTACTTC.

The CDR3 sequence: CASRGGNEKLFF. The CDR3 DNA reads as TGTGCCAGCAGGGGTGGTAATGAAAAACTGTTTTTT. V gene TRBV28 combines with J gene TRBJ1-4, with D hard to call. This CDR3 has 12 residues. Trimming left V 6 bases short and J 4 bases short, with 6 bases between. Germline-derived CDR1 and CDR2 are MDHEN and SYDVKM.

The chain joins TRBV6-1 to TRBJ1-4; tentatively, D is TRBD1 (5 bases). Germline assignment: CDR1 MNHNS and CDR2 SASEGT. The CDR3 covers 15 residues. The V and J ends lost 0 bases and 7 bases respectively, with 12 bases between them. CDR3 residues: CASSEARKRGEKLFF. The CDR3 nucleotides read TGTGCCAGCAGTGAAGCGCGGAAAAGGGGTGAAAAACTGTTTTTT.

V gene TRBV9 combines with J gene TRBJ1-4; D may be TRBD1 (5 bases). The ends were cut back, 0 bases at V and 12 bases at J, with 18 bases in the middle. The length of the CDR3 is 15 residues. Germline V gives CDR1 SGDLS, CDR2 YYNGEE. DNA of the CDR3: TGTGCCAGCAGCGTAGGTCCGGGGATGGGGCGTCAACTGTTTTTT. Its translation: CASSVGPGMGRQLFF.

V usage is TRBV6-1 and J usage is TRBJ2-7; no reliable D call. CDR3 length equals 16 residues. Germline loops: CDR1 MNHNS, CDR2 SASEGT. V lost 0 bases to trimming and J lost 2 bases, with 14 bases between them. CDR3 region: CASSEAGSYKPYEQYF. As DNA, the CDR3 is TGTGCCAGCAGTGAAGCCGGGTCCTACAAACCCTACGAGCAGTACTTC.

The CDR3, as DNA: TGTGCCAGCAATCCCCTAGGAGGGGTCAACAATGAGCAGTTCTTC. Amino acid sequence: CASNPLGGVNNEQFF. The genes are TRBV6-5 and TRBJ2-1; a weak D match, TRBD2 (6 bases). V shed 7 bases and J shed 5 bases, with 18 bases lying between them. Germline V CDR1 and CDR2: MNHEY, SVGAGI. The CDR3 contains 15 residues.

The gene calls are TRBV5-1 and TRBJ2-7; D may be TRBD2 (5 bases). The CDR3 runs to 14 residues. Germline-derived CDR1 and CDR2 are SGHRS and YFSETQ. V was trimmed by 2 bases and J by 3 bases, leaving 12 bases between them. The CDR3 DNA reads as TGCGCCAGCAGCTTCGGACTTACACGCTACGAGCAGTACTTC. Protein product: CASSFGLTRYEQYF. Together with reference TRBV5-1 and TRBJ2-7, the CDR3 gives the full variable domain: KAGVTQTPRYLIKTRGQQVTLSCSPISGHRSVSWYQQTPGQGLQFLFEYFSETQRNKGNFPGRFSGRQFSNSRSEMNVSTLELGDSALYLCASSFGLTRYEQYFGPGTRLTVT.

The chain uses TRBV4-1 and TRBJ1-1; D is ambiguous. There are 14 residues in the CDR3. V lost 0 bases to trimming and J lost 1 base, with 6 bases between them. Germline lookup yields CDR1 MGHRA and CDR2 YSYEKL. CDR3 sequence reads: CASSQEPGNTEAFF. The CDR3, as DNA: TGCGCCAGCAGCCAAGAACCCGGGAACACTGAAGCTTTCTTT.

The gene calls are TRBV7-9 and TRBJ1-5, with D uncertain. Deletions cut 1 base from V and 2 bases from J, with 12 bases between. This CDR3 spans 16 amino acids. Germline loops: CDR1 SEHNR, CDR2 FQNEAQ (reference sequence). The CDR3 protein is CASSLGTRQGNQPQHF. The CDR3 bases are TGTGCCAGCAGCTTAGGTACGAGACAAGGCAATCAGCCCCAGCATTTT.

The rearrangement joins TRBV10-2 to TRBJ2-7, with 12 nucleotides matching TRBD2. The CDR3 is 17 residues long. V lost 3 bases and J lost 0; bases outside the gene matches: 6. CDR1 and CDR2 from the germline V gene are WSHSY and SAAADI. The CDR3 here is CASSDTGTSGPSYEQYF. The CDR3 nucleotides read TGCGCCAGCAGTGACACCGGGACTAGCGGGCCCTCCTACGAGCAGTACTTC.

The chain couples TRBV28 to TRBJ2-1; no firm D call. The CDR3 loop spans 11 amino acids. Trimming stripped 7 bases from V and 8 bases from J, with 9 bases between. Looked up from germline, CDR1 is MDHEN and CDR2 is SYDVKM. The CDR3 coding sequence is TGTGCCAGCACCCCTGGGGATGAGCAGTTCTTC. Amino acid sequence: CASTPGDEQFF.

V usage is TRBV5-6 and J usage is TRBJ1-2, with a weak D call TRBD1 (5 bases). The germline CDR1 and CDR2 sequences are SGHDT and YYEEEE. V was trimmed by 5 bases and J by 7 bases, leaving 21 bases between them. This CDR3 has 15 amino acids. The CDR3 DNA reads TGTGCCAGCAGGGGCTGTCAGGGCTGTTCTGGTGGCTACACCTTC. Amino acid sequence: CASRGCQGCSGGYTF.